The 7 T cell receptor beta chains given below trace back to one sample, sequenced in a study of blood T cell repertoires in COVID-19. The protocol was immunoSEQ multiplex PCR, while the TCRdb copy is restricted to in-frame clones and leaves out a portion. In the table there are 200,000 to 250,000 clones, about four fifths of which are singletons. The source material was PBMCs or T cells enriched from blood (not recorded which). All receptors come from a woman aged 50 to 60 who had been exposed to COVID-19.

This chain links TRBV7-2 with TRBJ2-3, with 8 bases that match TRBD2. The germline gives CDR1 SGHTA, CDR2 FQGNSA. The CDR3 runs to 18 residues. The J segment lost 1 base and the V segment lost 5 bases, leaving 14 bases of the junction unmatched. This CDR3 reads CASSPTAGGALRTDTQYF. The CDR3 nucleotides are TGTGCCAGCAGCCCCACGGCGGGGGGAGCTCTCCGCACAGATACGCAGTATTTT.

The chain is built from TRBV12-3 or TRBV12-4 and TRBJ1-1, with D possibly matching TRBD1 (5 bases). V was trimmed by 2 bases and J by 6 bases, leaving 7 bases between them. This CDR3 spans 12 amino acids. Written as DNA, the CDR3 is TGTGCCAGCAGTTTAATGGGGCCTGAAGCTTTCTTT. This gives the protein CASSLMGPEAFF.

The chain has TRBV18 and TRBJ1-6; 8 bases match TRBD1. Trimming cost V 6 bases and J 6 bases; bases outside gene matches: 13. Germline lookup yields CDR1 KGHSH and CDR2 LQKENI. This CDR3 is 17 amino acids long. The CDR3 nucleotides read TGTGCCAGCTCTCTGGAGGCAGGGGGCGGGGGTAATTCACCCCTCCACTTT. Protein: CASSLEAGGGGNSPLHF.

CDR3 bases: TGTGCCAGCAACCCTGGACAGGGTTACGGGAAAACCTACAATGAGCAGTTCTTC. Amino acid sequence: CASNPGQGYGKTYNEQFF. V gene TRBV6-2 or TRBV6-3 combines with J gene TRBJ2-1; 8 nucleotides agree with TRBD1. J gave up 2 bases and V 7 bases, and 16 bases lay outside the gene matches. The V gene's germline CDR1 is MNHEY and CDR2 SVGEGT. CDR3 length: 18 residues.

The chain has TRBV3-1 (or the pseudogene TRBV3-2) and TRBJ1-1; 8 nucleotides agree with TRBD1. The CDR3 extends over 14 amino acids. The germline gives CDR1 LGHDT, CDR2 YNNKEL (reference sequence). V lost 3 bases and J lost 4; bases outside the gene matches: 4. The CDR3 region is CASSQIDRGTEAFF. In DNA form, the CDR3 reads TGTGCCAGCAGCCAGATTGACAGGGGCACTGAAGCTTTCTTT.

The J gene is TRBJ2-7, the V gene TRBV6-5, with D possibly TRBD2 on 6 matching bases. Trimming cost V 6 bases and J 2 bases, with 14 bases left between them. CDR1 MNHEY and CDR2 SVGAGI come from the germline V gene. CDR3 length: 14 residues. The CDR3 bases are TGTGCCAGCAGGCCCCGCGGGGTCCCCTACGAGCAGTACTTC. Translated, it gives CASRPRGVPYEQYF.

The chain combines TRBV14 with TRBJ1-1; a possible D gene is TRBD1 (6 bases). The V and J ends lost 3 bases and 0 bases respectively, with 14 bases between them. The germline V gene has CDR1 SGHDN and CDR2 FVKESK. The CDR3 loop spans 16 amino acids. The CDR3 nucleotides read TGTGCCAGCAGCCAGGGGGCAATCATAGTGAACACTGAAGCTTTCTTT. Amino acids: CASSQGAIIVNTEAFF.